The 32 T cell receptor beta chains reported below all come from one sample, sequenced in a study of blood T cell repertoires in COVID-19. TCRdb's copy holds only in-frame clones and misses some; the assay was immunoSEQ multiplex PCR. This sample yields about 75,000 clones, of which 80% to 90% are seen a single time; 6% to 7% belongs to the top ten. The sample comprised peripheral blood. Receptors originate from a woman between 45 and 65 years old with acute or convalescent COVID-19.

CDR3 sequence reads: CATEGRENFNYGYTF. CDR3 DNA sequence: TGTGCCACCGAGGGCCGGGAAAACTTTAACTATGGCTACACCTTC. This chain links TRBV19 with TRBJ1-2; no clear D. V was cut by 10 bases and J by 1 base, with 19 bases left in between. The CDR3 is 15 amino acids. Germline loops: CDR1 LNHDA, CDR2 SQIVND (reference sequence).

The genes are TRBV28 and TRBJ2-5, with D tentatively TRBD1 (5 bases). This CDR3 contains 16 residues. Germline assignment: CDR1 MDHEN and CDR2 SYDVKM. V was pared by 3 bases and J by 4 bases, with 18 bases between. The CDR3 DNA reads TGTGCCAGCAGTTTGTCGGGCAGGGTCGTTGGAGAGACCCAGTACTTC. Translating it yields CASSLSGRVVGETQYF.

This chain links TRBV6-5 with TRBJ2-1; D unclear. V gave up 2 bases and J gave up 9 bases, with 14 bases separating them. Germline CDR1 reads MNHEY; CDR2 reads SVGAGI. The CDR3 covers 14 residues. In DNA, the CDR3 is TGTGCCAGCAGTTACGCGGTAGCAGCTGGTGAGCAGTTCTTC. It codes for CASSYAVAAGEQFF.

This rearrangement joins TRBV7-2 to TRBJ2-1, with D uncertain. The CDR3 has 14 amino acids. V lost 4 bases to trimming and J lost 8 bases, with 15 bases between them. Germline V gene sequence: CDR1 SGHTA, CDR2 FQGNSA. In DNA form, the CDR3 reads TGTGCCAGCAGCTCAGCGAAGATGGGCTATGAGCAGTTCTTC. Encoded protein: CASSSAKMGYEQFF.

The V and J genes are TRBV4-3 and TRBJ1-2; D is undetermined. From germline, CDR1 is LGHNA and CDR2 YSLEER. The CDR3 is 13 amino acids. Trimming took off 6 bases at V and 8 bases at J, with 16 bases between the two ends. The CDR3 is CASRGGEPGGYTF. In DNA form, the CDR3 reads TGCGCCAGCAGAGGCGGGGAGCCGGGAGGCTACACCTTC.

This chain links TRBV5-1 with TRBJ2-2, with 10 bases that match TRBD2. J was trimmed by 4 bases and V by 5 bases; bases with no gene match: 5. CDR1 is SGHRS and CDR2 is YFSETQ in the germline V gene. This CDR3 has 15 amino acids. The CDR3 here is CASSRTSGPTGELFF. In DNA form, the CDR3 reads TGCGCCAGCAGTCGGACTAGCGGACCCACCGGGGAGCTGTTTTTT.

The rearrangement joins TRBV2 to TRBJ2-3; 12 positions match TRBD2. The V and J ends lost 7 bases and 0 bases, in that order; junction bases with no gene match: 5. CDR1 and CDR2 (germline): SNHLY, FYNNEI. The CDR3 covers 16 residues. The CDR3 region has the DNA TGTGCCAGCACCCCGACTAGCGGGAGTAGCACAGATACGCAGTATTTT. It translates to CASTPTSGSSTDTQYF.

The DNA for the CDR3 is TGCGCCAGCACCCAAGGGACAGGGCGTGAAAAACTGTTTTTT. It is translated as CASTQGTGREKLFF. The rearrangement uses TRBV5-1 and TRBJ1-4; 9 bases line up with TRBD1. Germline CDR1 SGHRS, CDR2 YFSETQ. This CDR3 comprises 14 residues. J lost 7 bases, V lost 6 bases, and 7 bases had no gene match.

CDR3 residues: CASSWSGGEKLFF. In DNA form, the CDR3 reads TGTGCCAGTAGTTGGTCAGGGGGGGAAAAACTGTTTTTT. The J gene is TRBJ1-4, the V gene TRBV19; 7 bases align to TRBD1. V was clipped by 5 bases and J by 8 bases; unmatched bases: 5. This CDR3 is built from 13 residues. Germline values: CDR1 LNHDA, CDR2 SQIVND (reference sequence).

In DNA, the CDR3 is TGTGCCAGCAGCTTAGCGCACTCCCTCCCCCAGCATTTT. Translated: CASSLAHSLPQHF. J is TRBJ1-5 and V is TRBV7-2; D not certain. Trimming removed 0 bases from V and 10 bases from J, with 10 bases in between. CDR3 length: 13 residues. CDR1 is SGHTA, CDR2 FQGNSA, per germline.

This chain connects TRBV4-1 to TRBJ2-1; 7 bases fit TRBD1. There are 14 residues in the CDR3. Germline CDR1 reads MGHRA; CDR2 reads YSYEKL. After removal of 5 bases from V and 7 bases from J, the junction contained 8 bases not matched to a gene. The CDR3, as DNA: TGCGCCAGCAGCAGAGGGGGCGCAAGTAATGAGCAGTTCTTC. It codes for CASSRGGASNEQFF.

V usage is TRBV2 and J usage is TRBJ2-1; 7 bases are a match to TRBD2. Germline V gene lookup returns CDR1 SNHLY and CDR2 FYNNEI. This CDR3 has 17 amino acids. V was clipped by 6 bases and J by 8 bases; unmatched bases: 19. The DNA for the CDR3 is TGTGCCAGCAGCCCCGGGCCTTGGAGCGGGAAGGGCTATGAGCAGTTCTTC. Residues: CASSPGPWSGKGYEQFF.

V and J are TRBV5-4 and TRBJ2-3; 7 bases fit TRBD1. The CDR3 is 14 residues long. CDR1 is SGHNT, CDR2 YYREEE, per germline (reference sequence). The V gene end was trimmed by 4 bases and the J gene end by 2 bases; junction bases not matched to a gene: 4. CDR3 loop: CASSLTGPTDTQYF. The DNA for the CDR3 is TGTGCCAGCAGCCTGACAGGGCCCACAGATACGCAGTATTTT.

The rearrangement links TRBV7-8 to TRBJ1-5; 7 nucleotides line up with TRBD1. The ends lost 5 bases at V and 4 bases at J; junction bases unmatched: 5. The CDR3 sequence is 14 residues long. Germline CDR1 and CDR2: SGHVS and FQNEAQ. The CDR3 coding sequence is TGTGCCAGCAGCCAGGGGACAGCGAATCAGCCCCAGCATTTT. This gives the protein CASSQGTANQPQHF. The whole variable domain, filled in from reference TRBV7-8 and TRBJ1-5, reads GAGVSQSPRYKVAKRGQDVALRCDPISGHVSLFWYQQALGQGPEFLTYFQNEAQLDKSGLPSDRFFAERPEGSVSTLKIQRTQQEDSAVYLCASSQGTANQPQHFGDGTRLSIL.

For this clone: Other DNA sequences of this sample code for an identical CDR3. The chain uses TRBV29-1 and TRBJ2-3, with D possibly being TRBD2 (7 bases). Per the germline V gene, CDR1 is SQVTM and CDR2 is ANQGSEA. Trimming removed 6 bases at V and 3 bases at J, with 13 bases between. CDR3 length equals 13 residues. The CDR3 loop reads CSVGGRVTDTQYF. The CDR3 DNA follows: TGCAGCGTGGGGGGGCGCGTGACAGATACGCAGTATTTT.

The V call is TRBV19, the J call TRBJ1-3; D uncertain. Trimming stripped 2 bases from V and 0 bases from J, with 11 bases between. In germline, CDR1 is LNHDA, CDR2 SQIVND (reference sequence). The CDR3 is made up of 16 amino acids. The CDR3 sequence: CASSITPGSSGNTIYF. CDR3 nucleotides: TGTGCCAGTAGTATAACGCCGGGAAGCTCTGGAAACACCATATATTTT.

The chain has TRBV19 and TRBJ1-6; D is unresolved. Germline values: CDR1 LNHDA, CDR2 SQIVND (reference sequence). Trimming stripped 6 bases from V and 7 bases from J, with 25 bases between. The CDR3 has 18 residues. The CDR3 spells CASSRSGMRVMRNSPLHF. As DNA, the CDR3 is TGTGCCAGTAGCCGATCCGGTATGAGGGTTATGAGGAATTCACCCCTCCACTTT.

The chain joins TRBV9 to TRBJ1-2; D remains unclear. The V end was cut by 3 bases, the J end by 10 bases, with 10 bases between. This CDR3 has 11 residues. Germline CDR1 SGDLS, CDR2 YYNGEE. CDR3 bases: TGTGCCAGCAGCGGCCAGGCCCCCTACACCTTC. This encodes CASSGQAPYTF.

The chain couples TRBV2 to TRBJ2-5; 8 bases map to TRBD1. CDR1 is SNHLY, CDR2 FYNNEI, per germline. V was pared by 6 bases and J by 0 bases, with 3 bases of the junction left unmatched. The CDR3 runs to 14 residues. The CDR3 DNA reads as TGTGCCAGCAGCTACAGGGGGTACCAAGAGACCCAGTACTTC. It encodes CASSYRGYQETQYF.

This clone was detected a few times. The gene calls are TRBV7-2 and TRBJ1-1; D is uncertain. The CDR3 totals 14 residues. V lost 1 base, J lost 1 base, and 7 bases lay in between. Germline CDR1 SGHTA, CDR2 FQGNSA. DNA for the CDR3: TGTGCCAGCAGCTTAGTATTCGGGAACACTGAAGCTTTCTTT. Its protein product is CASSLVFGNTEAFF. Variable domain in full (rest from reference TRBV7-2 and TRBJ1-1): GAGVSQSPSNKVTEKGKDVELRCDPISGHTALYWYRQSLGQGLEFLIYFQGNSAPDKSGLPSDRFSAERTGGSVSTLTIQRTQQEDSAVYLCASSLVFGNTEAFFGQGTRLTVV.

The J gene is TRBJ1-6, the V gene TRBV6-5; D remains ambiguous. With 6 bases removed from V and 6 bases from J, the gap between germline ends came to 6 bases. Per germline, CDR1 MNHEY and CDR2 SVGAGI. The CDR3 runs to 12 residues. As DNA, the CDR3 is TGTGCCAGCAGCCAGTCTAATTCACCCCTCCACTTT. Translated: CASSQSNSPLHF.

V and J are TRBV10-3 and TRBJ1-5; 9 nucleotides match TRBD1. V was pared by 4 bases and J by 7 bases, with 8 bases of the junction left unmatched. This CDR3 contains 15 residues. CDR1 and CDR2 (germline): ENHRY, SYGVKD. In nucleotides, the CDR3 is TGTGCCATCAGTGCTGAGGGACAGGGCGGCCAGCCCCAGCATTTT. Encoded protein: CAISAEGQGGQPQHF.

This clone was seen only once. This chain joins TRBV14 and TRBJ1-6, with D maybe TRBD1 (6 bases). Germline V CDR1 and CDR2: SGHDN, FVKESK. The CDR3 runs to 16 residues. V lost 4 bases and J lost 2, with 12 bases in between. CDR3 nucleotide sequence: TGTGCCAGCAGCCGAACAGGGTCGGCCTATAATTCACCCCTCCACTTT. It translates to CASSRTGSAYNSPLHF. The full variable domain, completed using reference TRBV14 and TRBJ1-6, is EAGVTQFPSHSVIEKGQTVTLRCDPISGHDNLYWYRRVMGKEIKFLLHFVKESKQDESGMPNNRFLAERTGGTYSTLKVQPAELEDSGVYFCASSRTGSAYNSPLHFGNGTRLTVT.

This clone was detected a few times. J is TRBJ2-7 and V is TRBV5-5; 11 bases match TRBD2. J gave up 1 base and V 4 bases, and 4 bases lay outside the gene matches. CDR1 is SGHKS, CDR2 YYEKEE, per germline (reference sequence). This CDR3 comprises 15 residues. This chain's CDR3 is CASSGGLAESYEQYF. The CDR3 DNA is TGTGCCAGCAGCGGGGGACTAGCGGAGTCCTACGAGCAGTACTTC.

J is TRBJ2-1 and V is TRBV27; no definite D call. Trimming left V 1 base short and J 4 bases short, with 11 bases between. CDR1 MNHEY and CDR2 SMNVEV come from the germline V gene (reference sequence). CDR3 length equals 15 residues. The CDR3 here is CASSLLAETYNEQFF. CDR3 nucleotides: TGTGCCAGCAGTTTATTGGCTGAGACTTACAATGAGCAGTTCTTC.

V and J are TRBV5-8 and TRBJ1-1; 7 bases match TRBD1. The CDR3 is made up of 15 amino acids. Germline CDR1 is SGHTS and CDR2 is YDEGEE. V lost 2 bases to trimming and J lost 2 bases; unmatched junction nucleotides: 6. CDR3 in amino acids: CASSLIGTANTEAFF. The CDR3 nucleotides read TGTGCCAGCAGCTTAATCGGGACAGCAAACACTGAAGCTTTCTTT.

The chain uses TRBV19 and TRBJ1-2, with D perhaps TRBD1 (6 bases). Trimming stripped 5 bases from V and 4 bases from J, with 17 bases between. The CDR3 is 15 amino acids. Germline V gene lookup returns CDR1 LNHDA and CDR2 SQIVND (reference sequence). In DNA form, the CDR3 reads TGTGCCAGTAGTCCCCCGGGACAAGGGGCCTATGGCTACACCTTC. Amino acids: CASSPPGQGAYGYTF.

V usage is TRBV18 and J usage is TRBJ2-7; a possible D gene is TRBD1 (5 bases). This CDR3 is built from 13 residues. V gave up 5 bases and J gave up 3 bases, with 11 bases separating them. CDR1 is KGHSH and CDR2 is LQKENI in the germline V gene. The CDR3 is CASSKDKYYEQYF. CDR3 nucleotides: TGTGCCAGCTCAAAGGACAAATACTACGAGCAGTACTTC. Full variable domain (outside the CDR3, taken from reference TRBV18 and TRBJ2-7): NAGVMQNPRHLVRRRGQEARLRCSPMKGHSHVYWYRQLPEEGLKFMVYLQKENIIDESGMPKERFSAEFPKEGPSILRIQQVVRGDSAAYFCASSKDKYYEQYFGPGTRLTVT.

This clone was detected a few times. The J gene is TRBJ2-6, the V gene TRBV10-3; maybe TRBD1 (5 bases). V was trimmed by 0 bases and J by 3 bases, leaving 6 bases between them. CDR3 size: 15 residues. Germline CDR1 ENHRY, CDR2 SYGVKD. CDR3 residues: CAISESGDGANVLTF. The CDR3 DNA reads TGTGCCATCAGTGAGTCAGGGGATGGGGCCAACGTCCTGACTTTC.

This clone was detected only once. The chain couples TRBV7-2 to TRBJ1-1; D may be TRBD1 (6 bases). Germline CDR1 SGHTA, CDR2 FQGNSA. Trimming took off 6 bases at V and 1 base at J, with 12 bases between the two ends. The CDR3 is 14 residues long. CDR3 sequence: CASRSTGQNTEAFF. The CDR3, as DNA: TGTGCCAGCAGGTCAACAGGGCAGAACACTGAAGCTTTCTTT.

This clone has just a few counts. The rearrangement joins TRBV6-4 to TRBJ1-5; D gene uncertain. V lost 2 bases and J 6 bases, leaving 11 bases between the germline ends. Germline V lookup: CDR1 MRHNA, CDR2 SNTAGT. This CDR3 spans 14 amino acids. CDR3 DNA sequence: TGTGCCAGCAGTGACGTGGAGGAGTTTCAGCCCCAGCATTTT. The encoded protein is CASSDVEEFQPQHF.

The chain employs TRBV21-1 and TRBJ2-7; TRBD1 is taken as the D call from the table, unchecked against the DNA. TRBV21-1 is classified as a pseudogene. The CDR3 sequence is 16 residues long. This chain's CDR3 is CASSKEGQGSIYEQYF. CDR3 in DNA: TGTGCCAGCAGCAAAGAGGGCCAGGGCTCGATCTACGAGCAGTACTTC.